These 20 T cell receptor beta chains were all obtained from the same sample, sequenced in a study of early T cells in non-severe SARS-CoV-2 infection. TCRdb used MiXCR to reprocess the 5' RACE reads, holding one entry per CDR3 protein. The sample has 55,000 to 75,000 distinct CDR3 sequences, approximately 12% seen once; the top ten hold roughly 1.2%. Material: whole blood. All receptors come from an adult who was a healthcare worker with PCR-confirmed SARS-CoV-2 infection or an uninfected control (not recorded which).

This clonotype was detected a few times. The chain couples TRBV7-9 to TRBJ2-3; TRBD1 agrees at 10 bases. CDR1 and CDR2 (germline): SEHNR, FQNEAQ (reference sequence). The CDR3 is made up of 15 amino acids. V shed 5 bases and J 5 bases; nucleotides not matched to a gene: 7. CDR3 sequence reads: CASSGGQGTRDTQYF. Written as DNA, the CDR3 is TGTGCCAGCAGCGGGGGACAGGGGACAAGAGATACGCAGTATTTT.

This clonotype was detected many times. The gene calls are TRBV11-2 and TRBJ1-1; D call uncertain. The CDR3 totals 11 residues. V shed 5 bases and J shed 10 bases, with 11 bases lying between them. The germline V gene has CDR1 SGHAT and CDR2 FQNNGV. CDR3 region: CASSMGTGAFF. Here the CDR3 DNA reads TGTGCCAGCAGCATGGGCACGGGAGCTTTCTTT.

This clonotype was counted at least ten times. The chain recombines TRBV11-2 with TRBJ2-3; D ambiguous. Germline-derived CDR1 and CDR2 are SGHAT and FQNNGV. The CDR3 covers 15 residues. Trimming removed 5 bases at V and 2 bases at J, with 14 bases between. The CDR3 DNA reads TGTGCCAGCAGCCGATCCGGGCCCAACACAGATACGCAGTATTTT. It is translated as CASSRSGPNTDTQYF. Supplemented by reference TRBV11-2 and TRBJ2-3, the full variable domain reads EAGVAQSPRYKIIEKRQSVAFWCNPISGHATLYWYQQILGQGPKLLIQFQNNGVVDDSQLPKDRFSAERLKGVDSTLKIQPAKLEDSAVYLCASSRSGPNTDTQYFGPGTRLTVL.

J is TRBJ2-7 and V is TRBV28, with TRBD1 identical over 9 bases. This CDR3 is built from 14 residues. Trimming removed 5 bases from V and 3 bases from J; junction bases left unmatched: 5. The germline CDR1 and CDR2 sequences are MDHEN and SYDVKM. CDR3 region: CASSDRGQGYEQYF. The CDR3 DNA follows: TGTGCCAGCAGTGACCGGGGACAGGGCTACGAGCAGTACTTC. Filled out from reference TRBV28 and TRBJ2-7, the complete variable domain reads DVKVTQSSRYLVKRTGEKVFLECVQDMDHENMFWYRQDPGLGLRLIYFSYDVKMKEKGDIPEGYSVSREKKERFSLILESASTNQTSMYLCASSDRGQGYEQYFGPGTRLTVT.

This clonotype was recorded at least ten times. J is TRBJ2-1 and V is TRBV27, with 11 bases that match TRBD2. Germline lookup yields CDR1 MNHEY and CDR2 SMNVEV (reference sequence). The V and J ends lost 8 bases and 9 bases, in that order; junction bases with no gene match: 9. This CDR3 is built from 14 residues. The CDR3 DNA reads as TGTGCCAGCGGGGGGCTAGCGGGAGGAGGTGAGCAGTTCTTC. Its protein product is CASGGLAGGGEQFF.

This clonotype came up many times. J is TRBJ1-6 and V is TRBV3-1; 7 bases align to TRBD1. CDR1 is LGHDT, CDR2 YNNKEL, per germline (reference sequence). Trimming cost V 0 bases and J 7 bases; bases outside gene matches: 6. The length of the CDR3 is 16 residues. CDR3 amino acids: CASSQDFGRGNSPLHF. DNA for the CDR3: TGTGCCAGCAGCCAAGATTTCGGCAGGGGGAATTCACCCCTCCACTTT.

In its sample, this clonotype was seen many times. The chain is built from TRBV5-1 and TRBJ2-3; TRBD2 aligns across 13 bases. The CDR3 is made up of 22 amino acids. The V gene's germline CDR1 is SGHRS and CDR2 YFSETQ. Trimming cost V 3 bases and J 3 bases; bases outside gene matches: 22. This CDR3 is CASSSVLAGGPSTGSTTDTQYF. The CDR3 DNA is TGCGCCAGCAGCTCGGTACTAGCGGGAGGGCCCTCCACCGGATCCACAACAGATACGCAGTATTTT.

The J gene is TRBJ1-1, the V gene TRBV11-2; D call uncertain. Trimming pared 1 base from V and 6 bases from J, leaving 12 bases between. This CDR3 has 14 residues. CDR1 and CDR2 (germline): SGHAT, FQNNGV. DNA for the CDR3: TGTGCCAGCAGCTTAGGGCCTGGAGGAGCTGAAGCTTTCTTT. Amino acid sequence: CASSLGPGGAEAFF.

This clonotype was detected ten times or more. V gene TRBV20-1 combines with J gene TRBJ2-3; possibly TRBD1 or TRBD2 for D (5 bases each). Germline loops: CDR1 DFQATT, CDR2 SNEGSKA (reference sequence). This CDR3 is 14 amino acids long. V lost 2 bases and J lost 0, with 9 bases in between. CDR3 sequence reads: CSARPRGSTDTQYF. The CDR3 nucleotides are TGCAGTGCTAGACCCCGGGGCAGCACAGATACGCAGTATTTT.

This clonotype was seen a few times. The genes are TRBV20-1 and TRBJ1-2, with 8 positions matching TRBD1. CDR1 and CDR2 from the germline V gene are DFQATT and SNEGSKA (reference sequence). The length of the CDR3 is 13 residues. With 5 bases clipped from V and 2 bases from J, the junction kept 4 bases outside the gene matches. Here the CDR3 reads CSAAGQANYGYTF. DNA of the CDR3: TGCAGTGCTGCGGGACAGGCGAACTATGGCTACACCTTC.

The gene calls are TRBV19 and TRBJ1-5; no firm D call. CDR3 length: 15 amino acids. In germline, CDR1 is LNHDA, CDR2 SQIVND (reference sequence). V gave up 7 bases and J gave up 3 bases, with 16 bases separating them. The CDR3 loop reads CASTFRSGSNQPQHF. Written as DNA, the CDR3 is TGTGCCAGTACTTTTCGTTCGGGATCCAATCAGCCCCAGCATTTT.

At least ten counts were recorded for this clonotype. This sequence joins TRBV6-6 and TRBJ1-3; D is undetermined. The CDR3 consists of 16 residues. Germline values: CDR1 MNHNY, CDR2 SVGAGI (reference sequence). Trimming left V 2 bases short and J 0 bases short, with 11 bases between. CDR3 region: CASSYPGSGSGNTIYF. In DNA, the CDR3 is TGTGCCAGCAGTTACCCCGGCAGCGGCTCTGGAAACACCATATATTTT.

This clonotype occurred many times. CDR3 sequence: CASSPSWGGGNQPQHF. The CDR3 DNA reads TGTGCCAGCAGTCCGAGTTGGGGAGGCGGGAATCAGCCCCAGCATTTT. The chain joins TRBV12-3 or TRBV12-4 to TRBJ1-5; D is ambiguous. The CDR3 has 16 amino acids. V shed 5 bases and J shed 4 bases, with 18 bases lying between them.

This clonotype was recorded at least ten times. The chain has TRBV4-1 and TRBJ2-5; D is perhaps TRBD1 (6 bases). This CDR3 comprises 15 residues. Trimming removed 4 bases from V and 1 base from J, with 13 bases in between. Germline V gene sequence: CDR1 MGHRA, CDR2 YSYEKL. CDR3 loop: CASSRTTGPQETQYF. CDR3 nucleotide sequence: TGCGCCAGCAGCCGAACTACAGGGCCCCAAGAGACCCAGTACTTC.

The chain links TRBV29-1 to TRBJ2-5; perhaps TRBD2 as D (5 bases). The CDR3 has 14 amino acids. CDR1 and CDR2 from the germline V gene are SQVTM and ANQGSEA. CDR3 loop: CTYSPTGIGETQYF. The DNA of the CDR3 is TGCACCTACAGCCCCACGGGGATCGGAGAGACCCAGTACTTC.

This clonotype was detected ten times or more. The rearrangement uses TRBV4-3 and TRBJ2-1; 7 nucleotides align to TRBD2. V trimming: 0 bases; J trimming: 7 bases; junction bases outside the gene matches: 15. Germline V gene sequence: CDR1 LGHNA, CDR2 YSLEER. There are 18 residues in the CDR3. CDR3 DNA: TGCGCCAGCAGCCAAGATGTTCCACTAGCGACCACCTTAAATGAGCAGTTCTTC. Translating it yields CASSQDVPLATTLNEQFF.

This clonotype was seen many times. J is TRBJ2-3 and V is TRBV7-2, with D unclear. The length of the CDR3 is 15 residues. V lost 3 bases, J lost 4 bases, and 14 bases lay in between. Germline V gives CDR1 SGHTA, CDR2 FQGNSA. DNA of the CDR3: TGTGCCAGCAGCTTCTCTCGTGAGCTCGCAGATACGCAGTATTTT. The encoded protein is CASSFSRELADTQYF.

This clonotype was recorded at least ten times. The chain combines TRBV27 with TRBJ1-1; 7 bases map to TRBD1. CDR1 is MNHEY, CDR2 SMNVEV, per germline (reference sequence). The CDR3 runs 14 residues. V lost 7 bases, J lost 4 bases, and 9 bases stayed unmatched. CDR3 in DNA: TGTGCCAGCACGGTGAGGGGGCCGGGCACTGAAGCTTTCTTT. This gives the protein CASTVRGPGTEAFF.

This rearrangement joins TRBV7-2 to TRBJ2-2; 9 bases agree with TRBD2. CDR3 length: 14 amino acids. V was clipped by 4 bases and J by 6 bases; unmatched bases: 3. The germline V gene encodes CDR1 SGHTA and CDR2 FQGNSA. This chain's CDR3 is CASSSSSGAGELFF. As DNA, the CDR3 is TGTGCCAGCAGCTCCTCTAGCGGGGCCGGGGAGCTGTTTTTT. Full variable domain (outside the CDR3, taken from reference TRBV7-2 and TRBJ2-2): GAGVSQSPSNKVTEKGKDVELRCDPISGHTALYWYRQSLGQGLEFLIYFQGNSAPDKSGLPSDRFSAERTGGSVSTLTIQRTQQEDSAVYLCASSSSSGAGELFFGEGSRLTVL.

Many counts were recorded for this clonotype. The CDR3 DNA reads as TGTGCCAGCAGCTTGCCGACTAGCGGAGCAGATACGCAGTATTTT. Encoded protein: CASSLPTSGADTQYF. This rearrangement joins TRBV11-2 to TRBJ2-3, with TRBD2 matching 9 bases. Looked up from germline, CDR1 is SGHAT and CDR2 is FQNNGV. The junction had 5 bases not matched to a gene; V was cut back by 3 bases and J by 4 bases. The CDR3 length is 15 residues.